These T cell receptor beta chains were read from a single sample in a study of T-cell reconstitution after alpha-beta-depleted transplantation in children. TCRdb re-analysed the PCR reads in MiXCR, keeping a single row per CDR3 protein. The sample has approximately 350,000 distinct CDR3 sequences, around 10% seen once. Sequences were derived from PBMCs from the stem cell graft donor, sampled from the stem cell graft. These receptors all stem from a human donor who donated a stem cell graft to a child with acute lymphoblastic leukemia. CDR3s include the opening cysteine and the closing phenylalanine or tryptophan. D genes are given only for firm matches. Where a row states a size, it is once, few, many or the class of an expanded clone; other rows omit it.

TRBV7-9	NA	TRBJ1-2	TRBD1	CASSFGDRDVLNYGYTF	TGTGCCAGCAGCTTTGGGGACAGGGATGTCTTGAACTATGGCTACACCTTC
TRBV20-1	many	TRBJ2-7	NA	CSARMSEQYF	TGCAGTGCTAGAATGTCCGAGCAGTACTTC
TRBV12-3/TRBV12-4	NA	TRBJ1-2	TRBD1	CASSPHGDRDYGYTF	TGTGCCAGCAGTCCCCACGGGGACAGGGACTATGGCTACACCTTC
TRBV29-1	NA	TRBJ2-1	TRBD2	CSVWTSGRNEQFF	TGCAGCGTCTGGACTAGCGGGAGGAATGAGCAGTTCTTC
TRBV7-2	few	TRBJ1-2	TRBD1	CASTNPAGGINYGYTF	TGTGCCAGCACCAACCCGGCAGGGGGCATTAACTATGGCTACACCTTC
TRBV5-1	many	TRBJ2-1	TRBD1	CASSLEGTGINEQFF	TGCGCCAGCAGCTTGGAAGGGACAGGGATCAATGAGCAGTTCTTC
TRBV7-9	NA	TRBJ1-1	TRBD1	CASSSNRGISEAFF	TGTGCCAGCAGCTCCAACAGGGGAATCTCTGAAGCTTTCTTT
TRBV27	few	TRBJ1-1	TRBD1	CASSPSGQGAYTEAFF	TGTGCCAGCAGCCCCTCGGGACAGGGGGCGTACACTGAAGCTTTCTTT
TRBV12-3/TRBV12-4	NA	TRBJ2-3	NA	CASSLIGGPDTQYF	TGTGCCAGCAGTTTAATTGGCGGGCCAGATACGCAGTATTTT
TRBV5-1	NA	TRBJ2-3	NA	CATGKRPAESTDTQYF	TGCGCCACCGGAAAGAGACCGGCGGAAAGCACAGATACGCAGTATTTT
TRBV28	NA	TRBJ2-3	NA	CASSHYTDTQYF	TGTGCCAGCAGTCACTACACAGATACGCAGTATTTT
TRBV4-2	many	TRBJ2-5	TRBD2	CASSQVGTSGQETQYF	TGTGCCAGCAGCCAAGTGGGGACTAGCGGACAAGAGACCCAGTACTTC
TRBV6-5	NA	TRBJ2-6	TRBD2	CASSSSGGGANVLTF	TGTGCCAGCAGTTCCTCGGGAGGTGGGGCCAACGTCCTGACTTTC
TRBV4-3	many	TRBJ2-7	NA	CASSQDKAGPEQYF	TGCGCCAGCAGCCAAGATAAGGCTGGCCCGGAGCAGTACTTC
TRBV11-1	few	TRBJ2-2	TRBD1	CASSRAGTANTGELFF	TGTGCCAGCAGCCGAGCCGGGACAGCGAACACCGGGGAGCTGTTTTTT
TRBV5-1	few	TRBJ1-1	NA	CASSLAGVGEAFF	TGCGCCAGCAGCTTGGCTGGGGTAGGTGAAGCTTTCTTT
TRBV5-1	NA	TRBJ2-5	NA	CASNNPGGTEQETQYF	TGCGCCAGCAACAACCCGGGGGGGACAGAGCAAGAGACCCAGTACTTC
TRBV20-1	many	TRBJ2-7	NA	CSAREEYLGSTKYEQYF	TGCAGTGCTAGGGAAGAATACTTAGGGAGTACCAAATACGAGCAGTACTTC
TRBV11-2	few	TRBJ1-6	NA	CASSLVSPRPGESPLHF	TGTGCCAGCAGCTTAGTATCGCCCAGGCCAGGGGAATCACCCCTCCACTTT
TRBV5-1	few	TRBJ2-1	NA	CASSLKQPSSYNEQFF	TGCGCCAGCAGCTTAAAGCAGCCGAGCTCCTACAATGAGCAGTTCTTC
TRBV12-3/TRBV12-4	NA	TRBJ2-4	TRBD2	CASSKLGLASYKNIQYF	TGTGCCAGCAGTAAATTGGGACTAGCGTCCTACAAAAACATTCAGTACTTC
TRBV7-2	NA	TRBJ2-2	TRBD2	CASSILAGGELFF	TGTGCCAGCAGCATTCTAGCGGGCGGGGAGCTGTTTTTT
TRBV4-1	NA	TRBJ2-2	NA	CASSRPEEDGELFF	TGCGCCAGCAGCCGGCCCGAGGAGGACGGGGAGCTGTTTTTT
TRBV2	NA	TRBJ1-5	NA	CASSDHRAVDNQPQHF	TGTGCCAGCAGTGACCACCGGGCAGTAGACAATCAGCCCCAGCATTTT
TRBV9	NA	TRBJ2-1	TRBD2	CASSASGIGNEQFF	TGTGCCAGCAGTGCTAGCGGGATTGGCAATGAGCAGTTCTTC
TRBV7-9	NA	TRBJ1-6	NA	CASSPGRNNSPLHF	TGTGCCAGCAGCCCTGGACGCAATAATTCACCCCTCCACTTT
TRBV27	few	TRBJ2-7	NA	CASSLAGLYEQYF	TGTGCCAGCAGTTTAGCGGGACTCTACGAGCAGTACTTC
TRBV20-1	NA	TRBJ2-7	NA	CSGPSGTRSYEQYF	TGCAGTGGCCCGTCCGGGACACGCTCCTACGAGCAGTACTTC
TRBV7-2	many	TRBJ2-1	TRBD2	CASSLRREASEEQFF	TGTGCCAGCAGCTTGCGGCGGGAGGCCAGCGAGGAGCAGTTCTTC
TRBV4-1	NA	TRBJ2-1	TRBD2	CASSLEGLAGGPTLHEQFF	TGCGCCAGCAGCTTGGAGGGACTAGCGGGAGGGCCGACTCTTCATGAGCAGTTCTTC
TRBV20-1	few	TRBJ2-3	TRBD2	CSARPATGGLYTQYF	TGCAGTGCTAGACCAGCAACGGGAGGGTTGTATACGCAGTATTTT
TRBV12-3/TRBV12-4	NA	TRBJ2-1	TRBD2	CASSFSSGRTYNEQFF	TGTGCCAGCAGTTTCTCTAGCGGGAGGACCTACAATGAGCAGTTCTTC
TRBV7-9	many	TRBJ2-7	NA	CASSYRLAYEQYF	TGTGCCAGCAGCTACAGGCTTGCCTACGAGCAGTACTTC
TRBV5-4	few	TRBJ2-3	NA	CASSKRDSTDTQYF	TGTGCCAGCAGCAAACGGGATAGCACAGATACGCAGTATTTT
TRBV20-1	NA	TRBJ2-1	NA	CSARPTHEQFF	TGCAGTGCTAGGCCAACCCATGAGCAGTTCTTC
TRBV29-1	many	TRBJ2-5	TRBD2	CSGTSGGETQYF	TGCAGCGGGACTAGCGGGGGAGAGACCCAGTACTTC
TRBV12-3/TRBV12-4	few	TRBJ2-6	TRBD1	CASSLAPDRGSGANVLTF	TGTGCCAGCAGTTTAGCGCCGGACAGGGGGTCCGGGGCCAACGTCCTGACTTTC
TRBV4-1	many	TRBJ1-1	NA	CASSSLVRSMNTEAFF	TGCGCCAGCAGCTCCTTGGTCAGGAGCATGAACACTGAAGCTTTCTTT
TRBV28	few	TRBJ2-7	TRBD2	CASSPEGSGRQREQYF	TGTGCCAGCAGCCCCGAAGGGAGCGGGAGACAGCGCGAGCAGTACTTC
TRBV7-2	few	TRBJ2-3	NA	CASSLQWRAAPDTQYF	TGTGCCAGCAGCTTACAATGGCGGGCCGCCCCTGATACGCAGTATTTT
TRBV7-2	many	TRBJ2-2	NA	CASSRSSGTFTGELFF	TGTGCCAGCAGCCGCTCTTCCGGGACCTTCACCGGGGAGCTGTTTTTT
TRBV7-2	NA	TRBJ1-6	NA	CASSFGGTGNSPLHF	TGTGCCAGCAGCTTCGGAGGGACGGGGAATTCACCCCTCCACTTT
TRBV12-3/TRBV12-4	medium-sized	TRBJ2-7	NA	CASSLGYEQYF	TGTGCCAGCAGTTTAGGCTACGAGCAGTACTTC
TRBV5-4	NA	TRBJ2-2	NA	CASSRRPVHSGTGELFF	TGTGCCAGCAGCCGCCGTCCCGTACATAGCGGCACCGGGGAGCTGTTTTTT
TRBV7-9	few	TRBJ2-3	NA	CASSPAGADTQYF	TGTGCCAGCAGCCCCGCAGGGGCAGATACGCAGTATTTT
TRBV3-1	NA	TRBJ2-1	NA	CASEGGPLWNEQFF	TGTGCCAGCGAAGGGGGTCCATTGTGGAATGAGCAGTTCTTC